This T cell receptor (beta chain) came from a study of tumor-infiltrating lymphocytes in primary liver carcinoma. Study context: Stage T1-T3 N0M0 and a size of roughly 4.2 to 11 cm characterized the tumors. About 3.65 to 8 million productive TCRbeta reads were obtained from the samples, with similar numbers across tissue types. Study-level points and caveats: Significantly larger top-250-clone fractions were found in tumors than in blood (p = 0.039).

Reverse transcription of approximately 500 ng total RNA with a constant-region primer produced TCR beta cDNA. ARM-PCR was slightly modified, and three nested multiplex PCR rounds with it gave rise to the TCR beta libraries. Each of the first two PCR rounds ran roughly 9 cycles with TRBV1-TRBV30 forward and C-beta reverse primers. One entry per CDR3 protein, called by TCRdb with MiXCR from the multiplex PCR reads. The sample holds 300,000 to 350,000 distinct CDR3 sequences; almost 65% are singletons and the top ten take about 6%. RNA was extracted from whole blood without cell sorting, alongside germline DNA. Comments on this clonotype: Antigen unknown. A read error is possible here, since a much larger clone lies one base away.

The germline gives CDR1 ENHRY, CDR2 SYGVKD. V was shortened by 6 bases and J by 7 bases, with 21 bases between the two germline ends. The CDR3 has 16 residues. The TCR sequence derives from a man aged 35 to 55 with primary liver carcinoma and hepatitis B virus infection. The chain couples TRBV10-3 to TRBJ2-2, with a possible D match to TRBD1 (6 bases). The specimen was peripheral blood. The CDR3 reads CAISPMGRGGGGELFF. CDR3 in DNA: TGTGCCATCAGCCCAATGGGCAGGGGCGGTGGCGGGGAGCTGTTTTTT.